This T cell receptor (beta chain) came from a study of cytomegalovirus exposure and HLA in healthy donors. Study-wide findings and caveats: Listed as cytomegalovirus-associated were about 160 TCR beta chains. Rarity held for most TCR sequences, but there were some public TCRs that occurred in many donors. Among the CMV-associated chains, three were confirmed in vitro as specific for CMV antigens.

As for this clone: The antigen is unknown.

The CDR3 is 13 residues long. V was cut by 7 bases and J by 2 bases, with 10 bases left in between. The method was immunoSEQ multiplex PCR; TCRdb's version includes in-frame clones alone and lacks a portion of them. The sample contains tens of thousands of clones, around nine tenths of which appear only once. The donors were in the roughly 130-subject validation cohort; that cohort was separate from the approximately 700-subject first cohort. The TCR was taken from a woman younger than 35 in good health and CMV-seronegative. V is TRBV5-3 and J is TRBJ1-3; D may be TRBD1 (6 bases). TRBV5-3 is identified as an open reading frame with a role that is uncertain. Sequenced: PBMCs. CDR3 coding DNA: TGTGCCAGAGAGAAGGGGGCTGGAAACACCATATATTTT. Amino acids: CAREKGAGNTIYF.